The clone carrying this TCR beta chain was observed a few times. What it binds is not known. This CDR3 comprises 15 residues. CDR1 and CDR2 from the germline V gene are DFQATT and SNEGSKA (reference sequence). Next came a second PCR, run for roughly 6 to 11 cycles, which used a sample-barcoded 5' primer along with a J-beta primer mix. The authors tagged each cDNA molecule using a template-switch adaptor with 12 random nucleotides. TCRdb re-derived calls from the 5' RACE reads in MiXCR, one entry per CDR3 protein. Of 700,000 to 850,000 distinct CDR3 sequences listed, about 36% are singletons. The data were taken from a study of blood T cells in healthy people across ages. The study, taken as a whole, reports: Both higher diversity and more naive CD4+ cells marked long-lived donors when set against aged donors.

The material sequenced was blood. The clonotype was recovered from a man between 18 and 29 years old in good health. The V gene is TRBV20-1, the J gene TRBJ2-1; D may correspond to TRBD1 or TRBD2 (5 bases each). The better agreement between TRBJ2-7 and the DNA end casts doubt on the J call. CDR3 sequence reads: CSARPLGDPYNEQYF. The CDR3 DNA is TGCAGTGCTAGACCCCTGGGGGATCCCTACAATGAGCAGTACTTC.